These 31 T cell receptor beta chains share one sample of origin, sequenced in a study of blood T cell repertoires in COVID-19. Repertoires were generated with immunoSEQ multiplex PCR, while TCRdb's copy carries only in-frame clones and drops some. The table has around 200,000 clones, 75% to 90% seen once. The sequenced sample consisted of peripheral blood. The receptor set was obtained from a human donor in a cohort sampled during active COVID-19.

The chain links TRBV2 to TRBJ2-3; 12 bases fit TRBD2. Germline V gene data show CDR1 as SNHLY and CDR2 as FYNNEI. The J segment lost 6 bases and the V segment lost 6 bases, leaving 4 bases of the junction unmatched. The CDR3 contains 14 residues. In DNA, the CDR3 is TGTGCCAGCAGCACCACTAGCGGGAGGGATACGCAGTATTTT. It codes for CASSTTSGRDTQYF.

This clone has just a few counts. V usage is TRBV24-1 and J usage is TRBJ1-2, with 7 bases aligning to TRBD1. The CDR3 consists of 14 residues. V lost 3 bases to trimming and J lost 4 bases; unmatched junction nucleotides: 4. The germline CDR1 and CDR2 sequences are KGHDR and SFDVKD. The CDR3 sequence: CATSDPGQPYGYTF. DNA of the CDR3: TGTGCCACCAGTGATCCGGGACAGCCCTATGGCTACACCTTC.

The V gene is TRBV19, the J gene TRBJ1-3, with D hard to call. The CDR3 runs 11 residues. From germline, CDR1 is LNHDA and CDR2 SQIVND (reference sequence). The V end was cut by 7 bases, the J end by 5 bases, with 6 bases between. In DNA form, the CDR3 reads TGTGCCAGTACCAGGAGAAACACCATATATTTT. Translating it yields CASTRRNTIYF.

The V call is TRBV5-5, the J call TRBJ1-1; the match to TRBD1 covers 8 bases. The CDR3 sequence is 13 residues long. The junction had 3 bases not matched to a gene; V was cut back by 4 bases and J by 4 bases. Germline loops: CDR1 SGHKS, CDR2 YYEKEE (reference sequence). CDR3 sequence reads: CASSPRGPTEAFF. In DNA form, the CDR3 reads TGTGCCAGCAGCCCCAGGGGGCCCACTGAAGCTTTCTTT.

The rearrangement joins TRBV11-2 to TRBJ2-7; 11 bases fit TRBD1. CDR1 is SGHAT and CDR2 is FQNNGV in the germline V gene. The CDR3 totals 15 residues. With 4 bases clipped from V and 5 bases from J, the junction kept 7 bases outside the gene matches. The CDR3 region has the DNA TGTGCCAGCAGCTCCATGGGACAGGGGGGGAACGAGCAGTACTTC. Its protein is CASSSMGQGGNEQYF.

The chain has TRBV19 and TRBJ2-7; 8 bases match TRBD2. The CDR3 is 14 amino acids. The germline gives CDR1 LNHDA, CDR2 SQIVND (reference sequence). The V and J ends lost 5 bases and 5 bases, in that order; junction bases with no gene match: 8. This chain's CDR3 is CASSRAGVYNEQYF. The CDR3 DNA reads TGTGCCAGTAGTCGAGCGGGAGTATACAACGAGCAGTACTTC.

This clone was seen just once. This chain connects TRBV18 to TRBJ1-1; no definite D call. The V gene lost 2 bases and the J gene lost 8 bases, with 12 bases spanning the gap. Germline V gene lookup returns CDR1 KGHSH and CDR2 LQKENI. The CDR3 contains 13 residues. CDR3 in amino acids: CASSPGIEAEAFF. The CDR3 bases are TGTGCCAGCTCACCAGGTATAGAGGCCGAAGCTTTCTTT.

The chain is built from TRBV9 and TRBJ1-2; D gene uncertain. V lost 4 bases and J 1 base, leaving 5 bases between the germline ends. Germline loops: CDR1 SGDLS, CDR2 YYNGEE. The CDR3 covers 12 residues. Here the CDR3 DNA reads TGTGCCAGCAGCCGGGGTAACTATGGCTACACCTTC. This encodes CASSRGNYGYTF.

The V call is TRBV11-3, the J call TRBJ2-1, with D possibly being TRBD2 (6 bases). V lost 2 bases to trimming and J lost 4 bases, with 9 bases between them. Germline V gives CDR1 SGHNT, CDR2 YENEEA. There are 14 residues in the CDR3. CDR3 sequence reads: CASSLRGTYNEQFF. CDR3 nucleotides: TGTGCCAGCAGCTTACGCGGGACTTACAATGAGCAGTTCTTC.

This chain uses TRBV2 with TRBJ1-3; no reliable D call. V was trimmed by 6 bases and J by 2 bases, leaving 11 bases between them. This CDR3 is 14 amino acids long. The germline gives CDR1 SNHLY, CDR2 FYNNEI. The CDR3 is CASRGRGAGNTIYF. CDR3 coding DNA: TGTGCCAGCAGGGGTCGGGGAGCTGGAAACACCATATATTTT.

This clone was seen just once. CDR3 in amino acids: CASSPRGGYQETQYF. The CDR3 region has the DNA TGTGCCAGTAGTCCCCGCGGAGGGTACCAAGAGACCCAGTACTTC. J is TRBJ2-5 and V is TRBV19, with D maybe TRBD2 (6 bases). V lost 5 bases to trimming and J lost 0 bases, with 13 bases between them. CDR3 size: 15 residues. Germline CDR1 reads LNHDA; CDR2 reads SQIVND (reference sequence).

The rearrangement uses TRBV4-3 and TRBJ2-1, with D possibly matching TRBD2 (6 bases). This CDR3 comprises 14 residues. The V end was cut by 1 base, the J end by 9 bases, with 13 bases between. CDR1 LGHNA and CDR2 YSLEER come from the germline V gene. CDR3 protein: CASSQAGGVGEQFF. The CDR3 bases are TGCGCCAGCAGCCAAGCTGGAGGGGTGGGTGAGCAGTTCTTC.

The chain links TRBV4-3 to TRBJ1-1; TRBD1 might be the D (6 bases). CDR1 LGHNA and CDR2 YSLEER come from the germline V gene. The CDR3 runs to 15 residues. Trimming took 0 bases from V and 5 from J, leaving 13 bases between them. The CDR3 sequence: CASSQEGGYNTEAFF. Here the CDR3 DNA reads TGCGCCAGCAGCCAAGAAGGGGGATACAATACTGAAGCTTTCTTT.

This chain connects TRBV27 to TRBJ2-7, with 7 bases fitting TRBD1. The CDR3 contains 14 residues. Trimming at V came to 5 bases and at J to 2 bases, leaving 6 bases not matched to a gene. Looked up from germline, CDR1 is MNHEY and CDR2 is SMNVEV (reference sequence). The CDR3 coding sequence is TGTGCCAGCAGTCCGTACCAGGGGGCCTACGAGCAGTACTTC. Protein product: CASSPYQGAYEQYF.

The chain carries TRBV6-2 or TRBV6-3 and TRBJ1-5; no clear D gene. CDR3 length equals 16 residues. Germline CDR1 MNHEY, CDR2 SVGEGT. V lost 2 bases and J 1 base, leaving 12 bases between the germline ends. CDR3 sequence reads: CASSYPPGRSNQPQHF. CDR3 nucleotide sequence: TGTGCCAGCAGTTACCCTCCGGGGAGAAGCAATCAGCCCCAGCATTTT.

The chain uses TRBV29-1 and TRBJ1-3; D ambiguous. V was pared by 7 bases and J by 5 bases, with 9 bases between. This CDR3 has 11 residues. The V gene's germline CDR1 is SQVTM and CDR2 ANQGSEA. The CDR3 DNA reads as TGCAGCGCCCGACACAGAAACACCATATATTTT. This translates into CSARHRNTIYF.

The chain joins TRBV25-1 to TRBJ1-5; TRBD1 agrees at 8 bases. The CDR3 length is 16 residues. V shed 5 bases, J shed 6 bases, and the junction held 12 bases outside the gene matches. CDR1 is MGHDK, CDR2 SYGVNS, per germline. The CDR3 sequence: CASSPVTGGFSQPQHF. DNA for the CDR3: TGTGCCAGCAGTCCTGTTACAGGGGGTTTTAGTCAGCCCCAGCATTTT. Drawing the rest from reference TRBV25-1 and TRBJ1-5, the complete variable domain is EADIYQTPRYLVIGTGKKITLECSQTMGHDKMYWYQQDPGMELHLIHYSYGVNSTEKGDLSSESTVSRIRTEHFPLTLESARPSHTSQYLCASSPVTGGFSQPQHFGDGTRLSIL.

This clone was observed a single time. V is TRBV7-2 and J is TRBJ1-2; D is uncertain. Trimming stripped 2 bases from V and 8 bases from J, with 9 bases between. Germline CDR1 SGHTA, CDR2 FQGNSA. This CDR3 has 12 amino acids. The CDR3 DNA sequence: TGTGCCAGCAGCTTAACTCAGGTGGGCTACACCTTC. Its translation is CASSLTQVGYTF.

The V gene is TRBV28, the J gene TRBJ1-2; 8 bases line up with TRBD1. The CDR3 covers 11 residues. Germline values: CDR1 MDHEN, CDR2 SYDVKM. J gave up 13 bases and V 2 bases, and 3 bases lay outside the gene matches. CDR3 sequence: CASSLGTGRTF. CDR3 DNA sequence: TGTGCCAGCAGTTTAGGGACAGGCCGCACCTTC.

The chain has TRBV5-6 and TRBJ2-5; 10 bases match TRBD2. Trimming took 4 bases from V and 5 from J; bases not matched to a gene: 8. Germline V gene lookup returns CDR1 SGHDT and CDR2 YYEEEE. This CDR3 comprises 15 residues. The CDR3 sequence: CASSLQTAGGETQYF. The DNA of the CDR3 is TGTGCCAGCAGCCTACAAACAGCGGGAGGGGAGACCCAGTACTTC. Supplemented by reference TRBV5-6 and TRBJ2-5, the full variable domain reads DAGVTQSPTHLIKTRGQQVTLRCSPKSGHDTVSWYQQALGQGPQFIFQYYEEEERQRGNFPDRFSGHQFPNYSSELNVNALLLGDSALYLCASSLQTAGGETQYFGPGTRLLVL.

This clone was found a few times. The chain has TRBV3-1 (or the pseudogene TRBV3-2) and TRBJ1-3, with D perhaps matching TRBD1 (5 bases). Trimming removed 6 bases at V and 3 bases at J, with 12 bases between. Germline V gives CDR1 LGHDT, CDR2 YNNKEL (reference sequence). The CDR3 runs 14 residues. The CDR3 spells CASSPRQIGNTIYF. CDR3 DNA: TGTGCCAGCAGTCCGAGACAGATTGGAAACACCATATATTTT.

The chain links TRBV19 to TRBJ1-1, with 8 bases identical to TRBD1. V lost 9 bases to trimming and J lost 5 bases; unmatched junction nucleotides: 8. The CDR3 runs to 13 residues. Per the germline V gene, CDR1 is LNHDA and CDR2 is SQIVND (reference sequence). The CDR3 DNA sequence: TGTGCCAGCAGGGACAGGTTGTGGACTGAAGCTTTCTTT. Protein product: CASRDRLWTEAFF.

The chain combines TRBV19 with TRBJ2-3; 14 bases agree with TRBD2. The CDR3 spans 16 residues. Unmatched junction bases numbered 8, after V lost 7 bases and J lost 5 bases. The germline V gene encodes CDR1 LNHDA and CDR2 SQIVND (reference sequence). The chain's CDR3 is CASTPGLAGELDTQYF. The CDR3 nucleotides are TGTGCCAGTACTCCGGGACTAGCGGGAGAATTAGATACGCAGTATTTT.

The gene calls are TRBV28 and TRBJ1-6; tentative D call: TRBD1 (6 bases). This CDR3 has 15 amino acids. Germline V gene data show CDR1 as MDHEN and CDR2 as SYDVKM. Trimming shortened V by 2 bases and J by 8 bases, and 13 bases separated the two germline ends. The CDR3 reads CASSLVGARHSPLHF. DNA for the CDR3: TGTGCCAGCAGTTTAGTGGGGGCGCGGCATTCACCCCTCCACTTT.

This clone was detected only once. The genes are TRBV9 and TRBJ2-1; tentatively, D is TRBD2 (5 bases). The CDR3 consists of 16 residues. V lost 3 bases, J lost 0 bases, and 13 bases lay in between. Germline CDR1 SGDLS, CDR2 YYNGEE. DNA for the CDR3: TGTGCCAGCAGCGAGGTAGCGAGGAGCTCCTACAATGAGCAGTTCTTC. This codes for CASSEVARSSYNEQFF. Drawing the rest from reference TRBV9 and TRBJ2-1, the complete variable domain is DSGVTQTPKHLITATGQRVTLRCSPRSGDLSVYWYQQSLDQGLQFLIQYYNGEERAKGNILERFSAQQFPDLHSELNLSSLELGDSALYFCASSEVARSSYNEQFFGPGTRLTVL.

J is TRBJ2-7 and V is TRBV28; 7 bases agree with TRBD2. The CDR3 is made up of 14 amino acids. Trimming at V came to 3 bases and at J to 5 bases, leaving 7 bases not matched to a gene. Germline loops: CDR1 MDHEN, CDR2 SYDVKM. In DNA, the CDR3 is TGTGCCAGCAGTTTTGGCGGGAGTCGCAACGAGCAGTACTTC. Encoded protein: CASSFGGSRNEQYF.

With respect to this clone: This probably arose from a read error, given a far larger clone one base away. The CDR3 DNA follows: TGTGCCAGCAGTACGGACAGCTCCTACGAGCAGTACTTC. Its protein is CASSTDSSYEQYF. The chain combines TRBV12-3 or TRBV12-4 with TRBJ2-7; perhaps TRBD1 as D (6 bases). Trimming cost V 5 bases and J 0 bases, with 8 bases left between them. The CDR3 has 13 amino acids.

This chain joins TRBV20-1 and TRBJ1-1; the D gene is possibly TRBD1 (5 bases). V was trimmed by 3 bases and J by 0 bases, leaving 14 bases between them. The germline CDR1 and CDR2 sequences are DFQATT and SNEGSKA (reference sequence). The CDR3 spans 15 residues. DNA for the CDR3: TGCAGTGCTAGTTCAGGGCCGAGTATGAACACTGAAGCTTTCTTT. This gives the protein CSASSGPSMNTEAFF.

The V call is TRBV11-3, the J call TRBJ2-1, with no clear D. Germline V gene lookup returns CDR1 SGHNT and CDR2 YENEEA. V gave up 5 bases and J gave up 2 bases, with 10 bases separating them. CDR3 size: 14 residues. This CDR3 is CASSERGAYNEQFF. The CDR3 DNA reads TGTGCCAGCAGCGAGAGAGGAGCCTACAATGAGCAGTTCTTC.

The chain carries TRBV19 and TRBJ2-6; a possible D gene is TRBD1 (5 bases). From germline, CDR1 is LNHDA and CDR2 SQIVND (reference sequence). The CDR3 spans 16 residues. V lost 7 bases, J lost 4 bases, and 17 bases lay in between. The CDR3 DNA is TGTGCCAGTAACCGTGGACAATCCGCCGGGGCCAACGTCCTGACTTTC. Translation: CASNRGQSAGANVLTF.

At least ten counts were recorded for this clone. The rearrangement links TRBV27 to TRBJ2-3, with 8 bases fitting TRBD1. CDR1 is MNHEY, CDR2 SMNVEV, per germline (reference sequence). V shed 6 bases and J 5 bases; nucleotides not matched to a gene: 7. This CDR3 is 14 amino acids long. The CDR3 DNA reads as TGTGCCAGCAGCCCGACAGGGGCGGGAGATACGCAGTATTTT. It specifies CASSPTGAGDTQYF.